This T cell receptor (beta chain) is drawn from a study of long-term antiretroviral therapy in people with HIV. Running of the v3.0 immunoSEQ assay took place at survey level. Sequencing was performed with immunoSEQ multiplex PCR; in TCRdb, only in-frame clones are kept and a portion is missing. The sample holds some 23,000 clones, under 85% seen once. V dropped 5 bases and J dropped 3 bases, with 11 bases sitting between them. CDR1 and CDR2 from the germline V gene are SNHLY and FYNNEI. The CDR3 is 13 residues long. This sequence originates from a woman in her thirties or forties with HIV. This rearrangement joins TRBV2 to TRBJ2-7; either TRBD1 or TRBD2 may fit D (5 bases each). The specimen was unsorted PBMCs, collected 1.1 years before starting antiretroviral therapy. For the CDR3, the DNA is TGTGCCAGCAGTCCGGGACGGGACTACGAGCAGTACTTC. Protein product: CASSPGRDYEQYF.